This TCR beta chain was found in a study of cytomegalovirus exposure and HLA in healthy donors. Broader study findings: Later on, an analysis showed TCR association rates differing by HLA locus, with DRB1 the most and HLA-C the fewest. Prior analysis indicated that the majority of TCR beta V segments exhibited productivity approximately 87% or approximately 30% of the time. In a later analysis, a genetic analysis reported fewer productive-TCR N-insertions in an Asian-associated ancestry cluster than the cohort average. Analysis was carried out at a later point, and it linked a missense DCLRE1C variant to TCR beta V- and J-gene trimming.

This CDR3 has 16 amino acids. V dropped 5 bases and J dropped 6; count of bases not matched to a gene: 12. Germline V gene sequence: CDR1 SGHTA, CDR2 FQGNSA. This clone was picked up a small number of times. Its antigen is not identified. The PCR contained 60 Vbeta and 13 Jbeta primers. Method: immunoSEQ multiplex PCR; TCRdb's copy keeps in-frame clones and lacks some. The data show approximately 150,000 clones, just over 75% seen once. Source material: PBMCs. The gene calls are TRBV7-2 and TRBJ1-5; the match to TRBD1 covers 8 bases. This sequence originates from a middle-aged woman in good health and CMV-seronegative. The CDR3 here is CASSRDWTGRTQPQHF. CDR3 bases: TGTGCCAGCAGCCGAGATTGGACAGGGAGGACTCAGCCCCAGCATTTT.